These 13 T cell receptor beta chains were all obtained from the same sample, sequenced in a study of CXCR3-negative and CXCR3-positive naive CD8 T cells. Study-level findings and limits: TRB CDR3 hydrophobicity was greater in CXCR3-positive naive cells than in CXCR3-negative naive cells.

The antigens for these receptors are not known. cDNA libraries for TRB were generated by 5' RACE incorporating UMI labels. Using the 5' RACE reads, TCRdb records one entry per CDR3 protein without DNA. The clone table shows about 110,000 distinct CDR3 sequences, with the ten largest holding more than 0.3%. Sequencing was done on a sample of naive CXCR3+ CD8+ T cells from blood. Subset specified: CD45RO-CCR7+CD27+CD95- naive CD8+ T cells expressing CXCR3 (TNR3+). The receptors shown here come from a human donor in good health. Some clones in this sample may be carry-over from other donors' samples.

This sequence joins TRBV19 and TRBJ2-7; as DNA is missing, the TRBD1 call by TCRdb cannot be tested. CDR3 length: 16 amino acids. CDR1 and CDR2 (germline): LNHDA, SQIVND (reference sequence). The CDR3: CASSIDSRDWGYEQYF.

This sequence joins TRBV29-1 and TRBJ2-1. Germline V gives CDR1 SQVTM, CDR2 ANQGSEA. This CDR3 region has 12 residues. The CDR3 reads CSALGIRNEQFF.

This chain links TRBV7-9 with TRBJ2-7; TCRdb's assignment of TRBD2 cannot be checked, as there is no DNA. This CDR3 spans 18 amino acids. CDR1 SEHNR and CDR2 FQNEAQ come from the germline V gene (reference sequence). CDR3 protein: CASSLAPLLAGKPYEQYF.

This rearrangement joins TRBV5-6 to TRBJ2-1; TCRdb's D call of TRBD1 is untestable without DNA. Per the germline V gene, CDR1 is SGHDT and CDR2 is YYEEEE. The length of the CDR3 is 15 residues. The CDR3 here is CASSPQGLTYNEQFF.

The J gene is TRBJ2-1, the V gene TRBV4-3; the D call from TCRdb, TRBD2, cannot be confirmed without DNA. Germline V gene lookup returns CDR1 LGHNA and CDR2 YSLEER. The CDR3 extends over 14 amino acids. CDR3 protein: CASSQDFGGHEQFF.

The CDR3: CASSESGGGAWYEQFF. The genes are TRBV25-1 and TRBJ2-1; TCRdb calls TRBD2, which cannot be checked without DNA. The CDR3 is 16 amino acids. Germline CDR1 is MGHDK and CDR2 is SYGVNS.

The chain is built from TRBV12-3 or TRBV12-4 and TRBJ1-1. CDR3 length: 13 amino acids. Here the CDR3 reads CASTPWGNTEAFF.

The CDR3 sequence is CASSVGTGGYEQYF. The genes are TRBV7-9 and TRBJ2-7; TCRdb selects TRBD1, and the lack of DNA leaves this call unchecked. The V gene's germline CDR1 is SEHNR and CDR2 FQNEAQ (reference sequence). This CDR3 has 14 residues.

The chain has TRBV7-9 and TRBJ2-1; the TRBD2 assignment by TCRdb is unverifiable without DNA. Per germline, CDR1 SEHNR and CDR2 FQNEAQ (reference sequence). The CDR3 is made up of 17 amino acids. The CDR3 loop is CASSPRLAGHSYNEQFF.

V is TRBV6-5 and J is TRBJ1-2; no DNA is available, so the TRBD1 call from TCRdb remains unchecked. The CDR3 length is 13 residues. Germline V gene sequence: CDR1 MNHEY, CDR2 SVGAGI. The CDR3 here is CASSFWTGHGYTF.

The gene calls are TRBV14 and TRBJ2-1. There are 16 residues in the CDR3. Germline V gene lookup returns CDR1 SGHDN and CDR2 FVKESK. CDR3 sequence reads: CASSQSPGGSYNEQFF.

The chain uses TRBV27 and TRBJ2-4; the D gene TCRdb calls, TRBD1, cannot be checked with no DNA. This CDR3 is built from 17 residues. The V gene's germline CDR1 is MNHEY and CDR2 SMNVEV (reference sequence). The CDR3: CARISSSGALAKNIQYF.

The chain uses TRBV11-3 and TRBJ2-7. The CDR3 consists of 16 residues. Germline V gene data show CDR1 as SGHNT and CDR2 as YENEEA. CDR3: CASSLDGRDLFTEQYF.